These 26 T cell receptor beta chains originate from one sample sequenced in a study of shared clonotypes between healthy human individuals. Here immunoSEQ multiplex PCR was the method, and the copy in TCRdb shows in-frame clones only, minus some. This sample has millions of clones; 93% occur once, and the top ten carry roughly 0.36%. Sequencing input: naive CD4+ T cells from PBMCs. Indicated subset: CD45RA+ positively selected. These receptors originate from a man aged 18 to 30 in good health. Some clones in this sample may be carry-over from other donors' samples.

The V gene is TRBV7-3, the J gene TRBJ1-1; D unresolved. The germline CDR1 and CDR2 sequences are SGHTA and FQGTGA. The CDR3 is 13 residues long. Trimming shortened V by 3 bases and J by 1 base, and 6 bases separated the two germline ends. The CDR3 is CASSFVTNTEAFF. The CDR3 region has the DNA TGTGCCAGCAGCTTTGTAACGAACACTGAAGCTTTCTTT.

V usage is TRBV19 and J usage is TRBJ2-7; 9 bases are a match to TRBD1. The CDR3 loop spans 15 amino acids. V gave up 3 bases and J gave up 3 bases; unmatched junction bases: 6. Germline V gives CDR1 LNHDA, CDR2 SQIVND (reference sequence). The CDR3 reads CASSMAGTGIYEQYF. CDR3 bases: TGTGCCAGTAGTATGGCCGGGACAGGGATCTACGAGCAGTACTTC.

This chain uses TRBV27 with TRBJ2-5, with no clear D. In germline, CDR1 is MNHEY, CDR2 SMNVEV (reference sequence). This CDR3 is 15 amino acids long. V was pared by 3 bases and J by 0 bases, with 11 bases between. The CDR3 is CASSFSRQYQETQYF. As DNA, the CDR3 is TGTGCCAGCAGTTTCTCCAGGCAGTACCAAGAGACCCAGTACTTC.

The J gene is TRBJ1-5, the V gene TRBV25-1; D call uncertain. From germline, CDR1 is MGHDK and CDR2 SYGVNS. The CDR3 is 13 amino acids. The V and J ends lost 6 bases and 4 bases respectively, with 10 bases between them. CDR3 region: CASSRDGNQPQHF. CDR3 in DNA: TGTGCCAGCAGCCGGGATGGAAATCAGCCCCAGCATTTT.

The V and J genes are TRBV6-5 and TRBJ1-5, with 9 nucleotides matching TRBD1. V was pared by 4 bases and J by 3 bases, with 7 bases of the junction left unmatched. The CDR3 length is 16 residues. Germline CDR1 reads MNHEY; CDR2 reads SVGAGI. CDR3 sequence: CASSSSGQGPNQPQHF. The CDR3 DNA follows: TGTGCCAGCAGTTCCTCGGGACAGGGTCCCAATCAGCCCCAGCATTTT.

The chain links TRBV5-1 to TRBJ2-7; D perhaps matches TRBD1 (5 bases). Germline lookup yields CDR1 SGHRS and CDR2 YFSETQ. Trimming removed 1 base from V and 2 bases from J, with 13 bases in between. The CDR3 has 15 residues. CDR3 DNA: TGCGCCAGCAGCTTGAGTCGAACAGGAACCTACGAGCAGTACTTC. As protein: CASSLSRTGTYEQYF. Supplemented by reference TRBV5-1 and TRBJ2-7, the full variable domain reads KAGVTQTPRYLIKTRGQQVTLSCSPISGHRSVSWYQQTPGQGLQFLFEYFSETQRNKGNFPGRFSGRQFSNSRSEMNVSTLELGDSALYLCASSLSRTGTYEQYFGPGTRLTVT.

This chain connects TRBV19 to TRBJ2-7; 9 bases are shared with TRBD2. The CDR3 has 14 amino acids. Germline loops: CDR1 LNHDA, CDR2 SQIVND (reference sequence). J lost 5 bases, V lost 6 bases, and 8 bases had no gene match. Here the CDR3 DNA reads TGTGCCAGTAGACAATCGAGGACTAGCGACGAGCAGTACTTC. It encodes CASRQSRTSDEQYF.

V and J are TRBV7-3 and TRBJ2-3; 9 nucleotides agree with TRBD2. This CDR3 is built from 17 residues. Germline V lookup: CDR1 SGHTA, CDR2 FQGTGA. The junction had 13 bases not matched to a gene; V was cut back by 5 bases and J by 4 bases. CDR3 region: CASSPTGTSLAADTQYF. CDR3 DNA: TGTGCCAGCAGCCCTACCGGGACTAGCTTAGCCGCAGATACGCAGTATTTT.

The chain uses TRBV5-4 and TRBJ2-1, with D maybe TRBD2 (6 bases). CDR3 length equals 16 residues. Trimming removed 4 bases from V and 7 bases from J, with 21 bases in between. CDR1 and CDR2 from the germline V gene are SGHNT and YYREEE (reference sequence). CDR3 sequence: CASSGGTRRSTNEQFF. CDR3 DNA sequence: TGTGCCAGCAGCGGTGGGACTCGCCGAAGTACGAATGAGCAGTTCTTC.

The chain recombines TRBV6-5 with TRBJ1-2; D is uncertain. CDR1 and CDR2 from the germline V gene are MNHEY and SVGAGI. This CDR3 has 14 residues. With 3 bases removed from V and 6 bases from J, the gap between germline ends came to 14 bases. CDR3 sequence (DNA): TGTGCCAGCAGTTATAACAATAACTATGATGGCTACACCTTC. This codes for CASSYNNNYDGYTF.

The chain links TRBV6-6 to TRBJ1-3; D not resolved. CDR1 and CDR2 from the germline V gene are MNHNY and SVGAGI (reference sequence). The CDR3 is 12 amino acids. Trimming took 7 bases from V and 0 from J, leaving 4 bases between them. CDR3 protein: CASTDSGNTIYF. The CDR3 coding sequence is TGTGCCAGCACGGACTCTGGAAACACCATATATTTT.

The genes are TRBV2 and TRBJ2-3, with D perhaps TRBD1 (5 bases). V was trimmed by 7 bases and J by 4 bases, leaving 15 bases between them. There are 14 residues in the CDR3. CDR1 and CDR2 (germline): SNHLY, FYNNEI. CDR3 DNA sequence: TGTGCCAGCAAAAGAATGGGGCGCGCAGATACGCAGTATTTT. Translating gives CASKRMGRADTQYF. The full variable domain, its missing parts supplied by reference TRBV2 and TRBJ2-3, is EPEVTQTPSHQVTQMGQEVILRCVPISNHLYFYWYRQILGQKVEFLVSFYNNEISEKSEIFDDQFSVERPDGSNFTLKIRSTKLEDSAMYFCASKRMGRADTQYFGPGTRLTVL.

With regard to this clone: This CDR3 is also generated by other DNA sequences in the sample. This sequence joins TRBV6-6 and TRBJ2-3; D gene unclear. Trimming left V 0 bases short and J 1 base short, with 5 bases between. The CDR3 covers 14 residues. The germline gives CDR1 MNHNY, CDR2 SVGAGI (reference sequence). The CDR3 is CASSYSAGTDTQYF. CDR3 DNA: TGTGCCAGCAGTTACTCGGCCGGCACAGATACGCAGTATTTT.

This clone was counted a single time. V and J are TRBV7-2 and TRBJ2-5, with no clear D. In germline, CDR1 is SGHTA, CDR2 FQGNSA. Trimming took off 1 base at V and 2 bases at J, with 11 bases between the two ends. The CDR3 length is 15 residues. The CDR3 loop is CASSLVPGPQETQYF. The CDR3 region has the DNA TGTGCCAGCAGCTTAGTCCCCGGACCACAAGAGACCCAGTACTTC.

The chain employs TRBV7-9 and TRBJ2-7; D is unclear. The germline CDR1 and CDR2 sequences are SEHNR and FQNEAQ (reference sequence). The CDR3 is 14 amino acids. V lost 1 base to trimming and J lost 5 bases, with 12 bases between them. DNA for the CDR3: TGTGCCAGCAGCTTAGTACACTCGGGTGACGAGCAGTACTTC. Its protein product is CASSLVHSGDEQYF.

V gene TRBV5-4 combines with J gene TRBJ1-5; possible D gene TRBD1, 6 bases. Germline CDR1 is SGHNT and CDR2 is YYREEE (reference sequence). The V and J ends lost 7 bases and 4 bases respectively, with 12 bases between them. The CDR3 contains 13 residues. CDR3 in amino acids: CASSSQGNQPQHF. CDR3 sequence (DNA): TGTGCCAGCTCCTCTCAGGGGAATCAGCCCCAGCATTTT.

This clone was picked up one time. This chain links TRBV12-5 with TRBJ2-2, with a weak D call TRBD2 (5 bases). The CDR3 contains 13 residues. With 3 bases removed from V and 7 bases from J, the gap between germline ends came to 9 bases. CDR1 LGHNT and CDR2 FRNRAP come from the germline V gene. The CDR3 coding sequence is TGTGCTAGTGGTTTAAGGGAGAGCGGGGAGCTGTTTTTT. It is translated as CASGLRESGELFF.

V is TRBV6-6 and J is TRBJ2-5, with D possibly TRBD1 on 7 matching bases. The closer fit of TRBJ2-7 to the DNA end suggests the J call may be wrong. The CDR3 is made up of 15 amino acids. Germline V gives CDR1 MNHNY, CDR2 SVGAGI (reference sequence). CDR3 DNA sequence: TGTGCCAGCACCCAGACAGGGAGGTCACCCTACGAGCAGTACTTC. It codes for CASTQTGRSPYEQYF.

The genes are TRBV5-1 and TRBJ2-1; TRBD1 might be the D (6 bases). CDR1 SGHRS and CDR2 YFSETQ come from the germline V gene. The V and J ends lost 6 bases and 3 bases respectively, with 13 bases between them. The CDR3 is made up of 14 amino acids. CDR3 loop: CASTPGTSYNEQFF. The CDR3 bases are TGCGCCAGCACACCCGGGACAAGCTACAATGAGCAGTTCTTC.

This clone came up once. The V call is TRBV6-6, the J call TRBJ2-6; a weak D match, TRBD2 (5 bases). There are 14 residues in the CDR3. The germline V gene encodes CDR1 MNHNY and CDR2 SVGAGI (reference sequence). Trimming took off 8 bases at V and 1 base at J, with 9 bases between the two ends. This CDR3 is CASLGGSGANVLTF. CDR3 DNA: TGTGCCAGCCTTGGAGGATCTGGGGCCAACGTCCTGACTTTC.

The count of this clone is one. The genes are TRBV11-2 and TRBJ1-5; D is uncertain. CDR1 is SGHAT and CDR2 is FQNNGV in the germline V gene. CDR3 length: 15 amino acids. Trimming left V 1 base short and J 1 base short, with 8 bases between. In DNA, the CDR3 is TGTGCCAGCAGCTTAGGGGGAGGGAGCAATCAGCCCCAGCATTTT. Translation: CASSLGGGSNQPQHF.

A note on this clone: This specimen includes other DNA sequences encoding the same CDR3. The chain uses TRBV15 and TRBJ2-2; D is unclear. With 0 bases removed from V and 5 bases from J, the gap between germline ends came to 4 bases. Germline V gene sequence: CDR1 LNHNV, CDR2 YYDKDF (reference sequence). The CDR3 length is 13 residues. The CDR3 spells CATSRDRTGELFF. The CDR3 nucleotides read TGTGCCACCAGCAGAGATCGAACCGGGGAGCTGTTTTTT. The complete variable domain, with remaining parts taken from reference TRBV15 and TRBJ2-2, reads DAMVIQNPRYQVTQFGKPVTLSCSQTLNHNVMYWYQQKSSQAPKLLFHYYDKDFNNEADTPDNFQSRRPNTSFCFLDIRSPGLGDTAMYLCATSRDRTGELFFGEGSRLTVL.

This chain joins TRBV7-9 and TRBJ2-2; D is uncertain. The ends were cut back, 5 bases at V and 6 bases at J, with 7 bases in the middle. This CDR3 contains 12 residues. Germline lookup yields CDR1 SEHNR and CDR2 FQNEAQ (reference sequence). CDR3 protein: CASSQQAGELFF. CDR3 nucleotide sequence: TGTGCCAGCAGCCAGCAAGCCGGGGAGCTGTTTTTT.

The chain recombines TRBV5-1 with TRBJ2-3; tentatively, D is TRBD1 (6 bases). Germline V gene sequence: CDR1 SGHRS, CDR2 YFSETQ. The germline V and J ends were trimmed by 4 bases and 4 bases, with 13 bases remaining between them. This CDR3 contains 14 residues. This chain's CDR3 is CASSTRGSADTQYF. The CDR3 DNA sequence: TGCGCCAGCAGCACCAGGGGAAGCGCAGATACGCAGTATTTT.

The V gene is TRBV9, the J gene TRBJ2-1, with 10 positions matching TRBD2. With 4 bases clipped from V and 6 bases from J, the junction kept 7 bases outside the gene matches. The CDR3 consists of 15 residues. The germline gives CDR1 SGDLS, CDR2 YYNGEE. CDR3 protein: CASSPPSGGSNEQFF. The CDR3, as DNA: TGTGCCAGCAGCCCCCCTAGCGGGGGATCCAATGAGCAGTTCTTC.

This clone showed up just once. V usage is TRBV28 and J usage is TRBJ2-1; 7 bases are a match to TRBD1. Germline V gives CDR1 MDHEN, CDR2 SYDVKM. The length of the CDR3 is 15 residues. J gave up 5 bases and V 3 bases, and 7 bases lay outside the gene matches. The CDR3 spells CASSFLRTGNNEQFF. The CDR3 coding sequence is TGTGCCAGCAGTTTCTTGAGGACAGGTAACAATGAGCAGTTCTTC.